This TCR beta chain originates from a study of T cells after yellow fever vaccination (dated by TCRdb to about 2019). General notes on the study: Libraries from fractions with low cell numbers were prepared with the SMART-Seq v4 Ultra Low Input RNA kit. Blood was drawn at multiple timepoints before and after primary and secondary immunization, with bulk PBMC replicates and cell subsets isolated. The cohort comprised two healthy male donors, one aged 18 to 30 and one aged 30 to 40 years. Bulk TCR alpha and beta repertoires were sequenced longitudinally to track T-cell clones before and after primary and booster YFV17D yellow fever vaccination. The investigation overall reported the following: The secondary T-cell response was weaker than the primary response but faster, peaking on day 5 instead of day 15. A small share of clonotypes was detected in both CD4 and CD8 compartments, with the overlap likely arising from convergent recombination. Computational filtering was required because FACS-sorted repertoires could contain abundant contaminating clonotypes from the bulk population. Only a couple of donors were included in the study, so the extent to which the findings can be generalized is limited. Most clones expanded after primary vaccination (roughly 96% of CD4 and roughly 90% of CD8) were re-detected after the booster, suggesting that broad memory maintenance occurred.

From the cysteine up to the phenylalanine, the CDR3 has a length of 14 residues. The only DNA kept is the CDR3, 42 bases in frame from the first base. CDR1 and CDR2, looked up from the germline V gene, are MNHEY and SVGAGI. The V and J ends are trimmed by 8 bases and 4 bases, leaving 16 bases between them. Read against the paper, the sample's treatment or condition label means: live attenuated yellow fever vaccine strain. At every blood-draw timepoint, two biological replicates of bulk PBMCs were collected. PBMCs were isolated from peripheral blood using a standard Ficoll-Paque protocol. TriZol was used to extract RNA from bulk PBMCs, from CD4 and CD8 fractions, and from dextramer-positive and dextramer-negative fractions. A word on this clonotype: Its recognized antigen is unknown. Base qualities are not recorded, but no much larger clone differs from it by a single base.

TCRdb names Illumina NovaSeq 6000 as the instrument used. TCR cDNA was synthesized by 5'RACE template switching, which introduced a universal primer site and unique molecular identifiers. cDNA synthesis was primed from both the TCR alpha and TCR beta constant segments. Library amplification involved two PCR steps, and the second step added sample barcodes and sequencing adapters. Sequencing of the libraries was done on either Illumina HiSeq 2500 (2x100 bp) or NovaSeq (2x150 bp). Under the source paper's analysis protocol: Demultiplexing of reads and collapsing into UMI consensus sequences were performed with MIGEC, and V(D)J alignment was carried out with MiXCR. Clonotypes responding to the vaccine were identified with edgeR on replicate PBMC samples, with the criteria of FDR below 0.01 and a log2 fold change above 5 up to day 15. Each bulk clonotype was labeled CD4 or CD8 based on which sequenced repertoire, CD4 or CD8, contained the clonotype at higher abundance. TCRdb took the public reads, trimmed them with fastp at Q25, ran MiXCR for clone calling and kept in-frame beta chains. Merged by CDR3 protein, the rows form single entries marked with the most common genes and DNA. These V and J calls derive from TCRdb rather than the authors' analysis. The sample data list about 320,000 distinct CDR3 sequences, and approximately 4% of these were observed just once. Approximately 19% of the sample comes from the top ten.

The specimen comprised PBMCs, sampled 15 days after the yellow fever booster vaccination. The rearranged chain carries TRBV6-5 and TRBJ2-3, and perhaps TRBD2 as D gene, on 5 matching bases. The clonotype was recovered from a man aged 18 to 29 who received the YFV17D yellow fever vaccine. The CDR3 is CASALTRGSDTQYF. The DNA sequence is given as TGTGCCAGCGCCCTAACCAGAGGGTCAGATACGCAGTATTTT.